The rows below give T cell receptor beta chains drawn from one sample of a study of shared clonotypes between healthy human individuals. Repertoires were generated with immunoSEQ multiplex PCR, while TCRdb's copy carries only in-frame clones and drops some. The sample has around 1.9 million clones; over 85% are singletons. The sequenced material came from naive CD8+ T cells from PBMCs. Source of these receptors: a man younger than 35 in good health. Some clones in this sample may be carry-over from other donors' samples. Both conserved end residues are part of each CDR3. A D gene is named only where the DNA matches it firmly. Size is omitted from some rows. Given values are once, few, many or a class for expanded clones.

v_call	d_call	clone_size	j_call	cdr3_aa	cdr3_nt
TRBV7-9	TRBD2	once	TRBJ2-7	CASSLRLAGTSHYEQYF	TGTGCCAGCAGCTTAAGACTAGCGGGAACATCGCACTACGAGCAGTACTTC
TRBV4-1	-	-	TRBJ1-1	CASSLQLNTEAFF	TGCGCCAGCAGCCTTCAACTGAACACTGAAGCTTTCTTT
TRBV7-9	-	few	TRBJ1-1	CASSLHNTEAFF	TGTGCCAGCAGCCTCCACAACACTGAAGCTTTCTTT
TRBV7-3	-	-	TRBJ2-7	CASSLFGLSSYEQYF	TGTGCCAGCAGCTTATTCGGCTTAAGCTCCTACGAGCAGTACTTC
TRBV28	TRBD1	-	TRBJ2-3	CASSSSPGTDFTDTQYF	TGTGCCAGCAGTTCCTCACCCGGGACAGATTTCACAGATACGCAGTATTTT
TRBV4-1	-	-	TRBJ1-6	CASSPADATSPLHF	TGCGCCAGCAGCCCAGCGGACGCGACGTCACCCCTCCACTTT
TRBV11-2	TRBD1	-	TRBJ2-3	CASSNRGDGTDTQYF	TGTGCCAGCAGCAACAGGGGCGACGGCACAGATACGCAGTATTTT
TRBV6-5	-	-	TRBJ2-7	CASSLAGATSYEQYF	TGTGCCAGCAGCCTCGCGGGTGCGACCTCCTACGAGCAGTACTTC
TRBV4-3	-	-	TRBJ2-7	CASSQNLPSLEQYF	TGCGCCAGCAGCCAAAATCTACCAAGCCTCGAGCAGTACTTC
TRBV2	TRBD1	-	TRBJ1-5	CASNRGTDQPQHF	TGTGCCAGCAACCGGGGGACAGATCAGCCCCAGCATTTT
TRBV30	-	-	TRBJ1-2	CAWSVGGRYGYTF	TGTGCCTGGAGTGTTGGTGGGCGGTATGGCTACACCTTC
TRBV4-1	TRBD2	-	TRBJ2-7	CASSLLGPGGDEQYF	TGCGCCAGCAGCCTCCTGGGGCCCGGGGGGGACGAGCAGTACTTC
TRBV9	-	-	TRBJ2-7	CASSPRWGRLGQYF	TGTGCCAGCAGCCCCAGATGGGGGAGGCTTGGGCAGTACTTC
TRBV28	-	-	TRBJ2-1	CASSSGLSPYNEQFF	TGTGCCAGCAGTTCCGGACTATCCCCCTACAATGAGCAGTTCTTC
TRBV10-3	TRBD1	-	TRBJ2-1	CAISPSGTGFYNEQFF	TGTGCCATCAGCCCCTCCGGGACAGGGTTTTACAATGAGCAGTTCTTC
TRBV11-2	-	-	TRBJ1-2	CASSLGGDYGYTF	TGTGCCAGCAGCTTAGGGGGGGACTATGGCTACACCTTC
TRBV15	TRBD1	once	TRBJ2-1	CATSRASGTGALLGRSSYNEQFF	TGTGCCACCAGCAGAGCCTCCGGGACAGGGGCGCTCTTGGGCCGTAGCTCCTACAATGAGCAGTTCTTC
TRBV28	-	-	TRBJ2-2	CASSLSSTLNTGELFF	TGTGCCAGCAGTTTAAGCTCCACCCTGAACACCGGGGAGCTGTTTTTT
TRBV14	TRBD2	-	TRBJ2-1	CASSQDGTSGNEQFF	TGTGCCAGCAGCCAAGATGGGACTAGCGGCAATGAGCAGTTCTTC
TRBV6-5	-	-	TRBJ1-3	CASSSTTSGNTIYF	TGTGCCAGCAGTTCCACGACCTCTGGAAACACCATATATTTT
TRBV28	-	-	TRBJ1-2	CASSLLTGLPNYGYTF	TGTGCCAGCAGTTTATTAACAGGGCTACCTAACTATGGCTACACCTTC
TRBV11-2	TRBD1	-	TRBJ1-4	CASSDRGLANEKLFF	TGTGCCAGCAGCGACAGGGGGCTGGCTAATGAAAAACTGTTTTTT
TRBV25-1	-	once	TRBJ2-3	CAQYKRLTDTQYF	TGTGCCCAATACAAGCGGCTCACAGATACGCAGTATTTT
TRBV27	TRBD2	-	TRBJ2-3	CASSFQPSGYTDTQYF	TGTGCCAGCAGTTTCCAACCTAGCGGGTACACAGATACGCAGTATTTT
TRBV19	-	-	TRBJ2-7	CASSIRSQVTYEQYF	TGTGCCAGTAGTATCAGGAGCCAGGTTACCTACGAGCAGTACTTC
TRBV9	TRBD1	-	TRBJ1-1	CASSVSPQGALSSEAFF	TGTGCCAGCAGCGTTAGCCCACAGGGGGCGCTTAGTTCTGAAGCTTTCTTT
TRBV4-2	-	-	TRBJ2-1	CASSQADYINYNEQFF	TGTGCCAGCAGCCAAGCGGACTATATAAACTACAATGAGCAGTTCTTC
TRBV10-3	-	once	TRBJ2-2	CAILDRLNTGELFF	TGTGCCATACTGGACAGATTGAACACCGGGGAGCTGTTTTTT
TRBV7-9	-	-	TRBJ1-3	CASSFGLHSGNTIYF	TGTGCCAGCAGCTTCGGGCTCCACTCTGGAAACACCATATATTTT
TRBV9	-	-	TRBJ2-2	CASSENLFANTGELFF	TGTGCCAGCAGCGAGAACCTATTCGCGAACACCGGGGAGCTGTTTTTT
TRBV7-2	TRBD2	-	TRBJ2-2	CASSLAAGLAGGPPGELFF	TGTGCCAGCAGCTTAGCCGCGGGACTAGCGGGAGGTCCCCCCGGGGAGCTGTTTTTT
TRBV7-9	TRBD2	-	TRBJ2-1	CASVTSGGRNEQFF	TGTGCCAGCGTAACGAGCGGGGGGCGGAATGAGCAGTTCTTC
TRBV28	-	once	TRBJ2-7	CASSLFRGVGSYEQYF	TGTGCCAGCAGTTTATTTAGGGGAGTGGGATCTTACGAGCAGTACTTC
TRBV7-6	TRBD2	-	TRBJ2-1	CASSLASSGSGRDEQFF	TGTGCCAGCAGCTTAGCCTCTAGCGGGAGTGGAAGGGATGAGCAGTTCTTC
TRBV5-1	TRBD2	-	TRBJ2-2	CASSSGLAENTGELFF	TGCGCCAGCAGCTCTGGACTAGCGGAAAACACCGGGGAGCTGTTTTTT
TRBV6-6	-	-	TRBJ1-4	CASSSTATNEKLFF	TGTGCCAGCAGTTCGACAGCAACTAATGAAAAACTGTTTTTT
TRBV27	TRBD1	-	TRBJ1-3	CASSRLDPLSGTAGNTIYF	TGTGCCAGCAGTAGATTAGATCCCCTTTCGGGGACAGCTGGAAACACCATATATTTT
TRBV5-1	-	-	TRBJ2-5	CASLFAGAQYF	TGCGCCAGCTTGTTTGCCGGGGCCCAGTACTTC
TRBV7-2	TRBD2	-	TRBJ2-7	CASRLSGSRTYEQYF	TGTGCCAGCAGGCTCAGCGGGAGTAGGACCTACGAGCAGTACTTC
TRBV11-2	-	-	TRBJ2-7	CASSLESSYEQYF	TGTGCCAGCAGCTTAGAATCTTCCTACGAGCAGTACTTC
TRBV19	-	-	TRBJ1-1	CASSIRKAPEAFF	TGTGCCAGTAGTATTCGGAAGGCTCCTGAAGCTTTCTTT
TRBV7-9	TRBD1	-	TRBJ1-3	CASSSLRGRSGNTIYF	TGTGCCAGCAGCAGCCTCAGGGGGCGAAGTGGAAACACCATATATTTT
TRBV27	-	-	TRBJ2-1	CASRVLAGYNEQFF	TGTGCCAGCAGGGTTTTGGCGGGATACAATGAGCAGTTCTTC
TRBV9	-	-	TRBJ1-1	CASSSVGAGTEAFF	TGTGCCAGCAGCTCCGTGGGGGCGGGCACTGAAGCTTTCTTT
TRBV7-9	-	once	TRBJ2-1	CASRSPNYNEQFF	TGTGCCAGCCGCTCCCCGAACTACAATGAGCAGTTCTTC
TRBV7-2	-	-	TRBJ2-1	CASSLPVGGEQFF	TGTGCCAGCAGCCTCCCGGTAGGAGGGGAGCAGTTCTTC
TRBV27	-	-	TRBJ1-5	CASSGGGYSNQPQHF	TGTGCCAGCAGCGGGGGTGGGTACTCCAATCAGCCCCAGCATTTT
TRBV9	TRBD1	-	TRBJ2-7	CASSAGTAAFFYEQYF	TGTGCCAGCAGCGCCGGGACAGCCGCTTTCTTCTACGAGCAGTACTTC
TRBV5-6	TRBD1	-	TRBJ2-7	CASSLRWDSSYEQYF	TGTGCCAGCAGCTTGAGATGGGACAGCTCCTACGAGCAGTACTTC
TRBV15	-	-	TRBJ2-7	CATSRDRFYEQYF	TGTGCCACCAGCAGAGACCGATTTTACGAGCAGTACTTC
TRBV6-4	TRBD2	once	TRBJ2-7	CASRTGTTLTEQYF	TGTGCCAGCAGGACCGGGACTACCTTGACGGAGCAGTACTTC
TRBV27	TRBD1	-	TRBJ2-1	CASTSPGQGGNEQFF	TGTGCCAGCACCTCTCCGGGACAGGGGGGCAATGAGCAGTTCTTC
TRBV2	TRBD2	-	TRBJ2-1	CASSEGLAADNEQFF	TGTGCCAGCAGCGAGGGACTAGCGGCAGACAATGAGCAGTTCTTC
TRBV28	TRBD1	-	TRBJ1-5	CASSPPTGDWTQPQHF	TGTGCCAGCAGCCCACCGACAGGGGATTGGACTCAGCCCCAGCATTTT
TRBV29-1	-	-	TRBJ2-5	CSVAGEAETQYF	TGCAGCGTTGCCGGGGAGGCGGAGACCCAGTACTTC
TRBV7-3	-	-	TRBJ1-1	CASSLAGGTQAFF	TGTGCCAGCAGCTTAGCCGGAGGGACCCAAGCTTTCTTT
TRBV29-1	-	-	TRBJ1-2	CSVVLGSDYGYTF	TGCAGCGTTGTCTTGGGGTCGGACTATGGCTACACCTTC
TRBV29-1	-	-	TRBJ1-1	CSVDEGGEAFF	TGCAGCGTGGACGAGGGAGGTGAAGCTTTCTTT
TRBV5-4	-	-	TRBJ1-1	CASSLGSLTEAFF	TGTGCCAGCAGCTTGGGCTCACTCACTGAAGCTTTCTTT